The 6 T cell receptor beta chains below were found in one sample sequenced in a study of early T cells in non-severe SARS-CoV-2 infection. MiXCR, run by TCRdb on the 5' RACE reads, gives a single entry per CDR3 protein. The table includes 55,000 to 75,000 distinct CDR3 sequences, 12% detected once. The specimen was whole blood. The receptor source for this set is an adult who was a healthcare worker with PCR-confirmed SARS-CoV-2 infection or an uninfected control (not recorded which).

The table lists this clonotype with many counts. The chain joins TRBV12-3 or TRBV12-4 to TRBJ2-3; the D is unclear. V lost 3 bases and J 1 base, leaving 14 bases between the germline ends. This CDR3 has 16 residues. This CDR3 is CASSFRIGTCTDTQYF. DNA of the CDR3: TGTGCCAGCAGTTTCCGAATAGGTACCTGCACAGATACGCAGTATTTT.

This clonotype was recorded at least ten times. DNA for the CDR3: TGTGCCAGCAGCTACCGGGGGGCAGGAACCGGGGAGCTGTTTTTT. This translates into CASSYRGAGTGELFF. V gene TRBV5-4 combines with J gene TRBJ2-2; TRBD2 is a possible D gene (7 bases). Germline V gene lookup returns CDR1 SGHNT and CDR2 YYREEE (reference sequence). V was trimmed by 3 bases and J by 5 bases, leaving 14 bases between them. The CDR3 has 15 amino acids.

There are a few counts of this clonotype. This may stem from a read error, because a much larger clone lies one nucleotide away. The CDR3: CASSFSGRGLPDTQYF. The CDR3, as DNA: TGTGCCAGCAGCTTTAGCGGGAGAGGGTTGCCAGATACGCAGTATTTT. This chain joins TRBV7-2 and TRBJ2-3; 9 bases fit TRBD2. The V gene end was trimmed by 3 bases and the J gene end by 4 bases; junction bases not matched to a gene: 8. Germline V gene sequence: CDR1 SGHTA, CDR2 FQGNSA. The CDR3 has 16 residues.

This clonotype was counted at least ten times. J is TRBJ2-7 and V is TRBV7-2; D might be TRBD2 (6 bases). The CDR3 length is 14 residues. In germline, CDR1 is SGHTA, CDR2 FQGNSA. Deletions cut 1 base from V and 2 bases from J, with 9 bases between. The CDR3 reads CASSLVGLPYEQYF. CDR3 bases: TGTGCCAGCAGCTTAGTGGGACTTCCCTACGAGCAGTACTTC.

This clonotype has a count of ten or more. CDR3 residues: CSAETGTSGYEQYF. The DNA for the CDR3 is TGCAGTGCAGAAACCGGGACTAGCGGCTACGAGCAGTACTTC. The V call is TRBV20-1, the J call TRBJ2-7, with 11 bases aligning to TRBD2. The CDR3 has 14 residues. V gave up 6 bases and J gave up 3 bases; unmatched junction bases: 7. Germline V gene sequence: CDR1 DFQATT, CDR2 SNEGSKA (reference sequence).

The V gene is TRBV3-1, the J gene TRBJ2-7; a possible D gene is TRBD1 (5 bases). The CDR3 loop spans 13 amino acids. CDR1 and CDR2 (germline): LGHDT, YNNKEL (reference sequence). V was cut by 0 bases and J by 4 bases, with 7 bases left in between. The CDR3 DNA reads TGTGCCAGCAGCCAAGATTACAGGTACGAGCAGTACTTC. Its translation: CASSQDYRYEQYF.